This T cell receptor (beta chain) was captured by sequencing in a study of identical twins. Template switching added a universal primer binding site, and final cDNA carried unique molecular identifiers. TCRdb reprocessed the 5' RACE reads with MiXCR, giving one entry per CDR3 protein. The profile covers 690,000 or so distinct CDR3 sequences, with around 8.3% appearing a single time and more than 0.75% taken by the ten largest. The ends were cut back, 3 bases at V and 3 bases at J, with 15 bases in the middle. The CDR3 sequence is 15 residues long. On this clonotype itself: Its antigen is unidentified.

Overall study findings and caveats: Surplus twin overlap in beta out-of-frame sequences was less pronounced. Shared out-of-frame alpha sequences (those common to twins) showed excess low generation probability.

These data were also reused for a study on yellow fever vaccine responses in identical twins.

J is TRBJ2-7 and V is TRBV12-3 or TRBV12-4; D gene unclear. This TCR was sampled from a woman under 30 in good health. Specimen: PBMCs. DNA of the CDR3: TGTGCCAGCAGTTTCCTGCTAGGTAAACTCTACGAGCAGTACTTC. Amino acids: CASSFLLGKLYEQYF.